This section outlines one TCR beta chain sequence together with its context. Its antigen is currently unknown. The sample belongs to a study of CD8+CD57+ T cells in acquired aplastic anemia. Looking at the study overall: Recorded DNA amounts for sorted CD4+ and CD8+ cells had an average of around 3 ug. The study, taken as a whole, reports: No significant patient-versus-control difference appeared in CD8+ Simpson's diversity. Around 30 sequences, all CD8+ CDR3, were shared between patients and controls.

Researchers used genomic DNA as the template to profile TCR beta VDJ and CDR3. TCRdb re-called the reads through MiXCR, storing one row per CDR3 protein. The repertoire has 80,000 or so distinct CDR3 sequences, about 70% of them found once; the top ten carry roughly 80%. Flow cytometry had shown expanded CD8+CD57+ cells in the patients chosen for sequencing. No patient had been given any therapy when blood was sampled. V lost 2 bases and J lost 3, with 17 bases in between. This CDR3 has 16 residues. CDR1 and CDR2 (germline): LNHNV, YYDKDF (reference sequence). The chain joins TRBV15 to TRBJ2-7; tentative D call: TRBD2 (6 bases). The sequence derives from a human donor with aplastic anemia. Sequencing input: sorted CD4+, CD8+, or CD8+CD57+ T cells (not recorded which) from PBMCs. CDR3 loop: CATSRLLTRSDYEQYF. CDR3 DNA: TGTGCCACCAGCAGACTCCTGACTAGATCCGACTACGAGCAGTACTTC.